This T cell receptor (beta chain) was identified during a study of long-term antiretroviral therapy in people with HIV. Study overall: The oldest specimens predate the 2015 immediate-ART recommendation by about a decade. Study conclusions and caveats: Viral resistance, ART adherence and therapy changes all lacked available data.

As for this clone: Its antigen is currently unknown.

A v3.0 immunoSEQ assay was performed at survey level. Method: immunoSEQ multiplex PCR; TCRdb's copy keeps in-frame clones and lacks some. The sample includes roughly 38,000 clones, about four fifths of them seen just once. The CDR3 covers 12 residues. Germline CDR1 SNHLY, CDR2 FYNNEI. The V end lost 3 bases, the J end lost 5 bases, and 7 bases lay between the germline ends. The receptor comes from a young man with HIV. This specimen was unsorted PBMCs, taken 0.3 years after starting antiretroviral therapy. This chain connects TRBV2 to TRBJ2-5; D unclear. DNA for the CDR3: TGTGCCAGCAGTGATTTTTGGGAGACCCAGTACTTC. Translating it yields CASSDFWETQYF.